Below, 6 T cell receptor beta chains from the same sample are listed, as sequenced in a study of beta chain features in type 1 diabetes. Study conclusions and caveats: Among patients with Type 1 diabetes, TCRB CDR3s were moderately but significantly shorter in every one of the four CD4+ subsets.

Antigen specificity for these receptors is unknown. Expressed TCRB transcripts were sequenced after all isolated RNA was converted to cDNA. Libraries were prepared by immunoSEQ multiplex PCR; TCRdb keeps only in-frame clonotypes and omits some of them. The sample lists about 160,000 clones; 8% to 9.5% were seen once. Sequencing was done on a sample of central memory CD4+ T cells from blood. These receptors were obtained from a woman younger than 30 with type 1 diabetes.

The V and J genes are TRBV28 and TRBJ2-7; D is possibly TRBD2 (6 bases). The germline CDR1 and CDR2 sequences are MDHEN and SYDVKM. CDR3 length: 12 amino acids. Between the trimmed V and J ends, which lost 11 bases and 6 bases, there was a span of 17 bases. The CDR3 protein is CAGGRTTTEQYF. The CDR3 DNA reads TGTGCCGGGGGGAGGACTACGACCGAGCAGTACTTC.

The rearrangement joins TRBV5-1 to TRBJ1-2; D remains unclear. Germline lookup yields CDR1 SGHRS and CDR2 YFSETQ. The CDR3 runs 11 residues. Trimming took 4 bases from V and 7 from J, leaving 8 bases between them. The CDR3 loop reads CASSEHAGYTF. The DNA of the CDR3 is TGCGCCAGCAGCGAGCATGCTGGCTACACCTTC.

This clone appeared a few times. The rearrangement links TRBV7-3 to TRBJ1-1; D might be TRBD1 (6 bases). This CDR3 contains 13 residues. Looked up from germline, CDR1 is SGHTA and CDR2 is FQGTGA. The V end lost 4 bases, the J end lost 8 bases, and 14 bases lay between the germline ends. The CDR3 DNA is TGTGCCAGCAGCTATACTACACAGGGCGAAGCTTTCTTT. As protein: CASSYTTQGEAFF.

The chain is built from TRBV9 and TRBJ2-5, with D possibly matching TRBD2 (5 bases). Trimming stripped 2 bases from V and 1 base from J, with 12 bases between. The CDR3 is 15 residues long. The germline gives CDR1 SGDLS, CDR2 YYNGEE. CDR3 DNA sequence: TGTGCCAGCAGCGTGTCCCCGGGGATCCAAGAGACCCAGTACTTC. Encoded protein: CASSVSPGIQETQYF.

The chain carries TRBV16 and TRBJ1-5; D might be TRBD1 (5 bases). V lost 4 bases and J 0 bases, leaving 10 bases between the germline ends. This CDR3 comprises 15 residues. Germline CDR1 KGHSY, CDR2 FQNENV. The chain's CDR3 is CASSLNTGSNQPQHF. The DNA of the CDR3 is TGTGCCAGCAGCCTAAACACAGGTAGCAATCAGCCCCAGCATTTT.

Points on this clone: At one of its ends the junction is not consistent with the germline gene, which may arise from a read error. Written as DNA, the CDR3 is TGTGCCAGTAGTATACTAGCCTTT. This sequence encodes CASSILAF. This sequence joins TRBV19 and TRBJ1-1; D is undetermined. This CDR3 is built from 8 residues. CDR1 and CDR2 (germline): LNHDA, SQIVND (reference sequence).